The 11 T cell receptor beta chains below all came from one sample that was sequenced in a study of blood T cell repertoires in COVID-19 (dated by TCRdb to the early 2020s). The library was built by means of the immunoSEQ multiplex PCR assay. TCRdb carries this immuneACCESS record with in-frame sequences only. Its versions omit some clonotypes, under half of them owing to an unresolved V gene in the studies checked, with the rest unexplained. For this sample the table gives about 130,000 clones, of which around 85% were detected only once. 9.2% of the sample comes from the top ten. The source material was PBMCs or T cells enriched from blood (not recorded which). All receptors derive from a man aged 45-60 years who had recovered from COVID-19.

The chain carries TRBV7-9 and TRBJ2-5; 7 bases agree with TRBD2. The V segment lost 0 bases and the J segment 5 bases; nucleotides outside the gene matches: 6. The CDR3 length is 15 residues. Germline V gene sequence: CDR1 SEHNR, CDR2 FQNEAQ (reference sequence). The CDR3 reads CASSLAQTSFETQYF. The CDR3 DNA sequence: TGTGCCAGCAGCTTAGCCCAGACTAGCTTCGAGACCCAGTACTTC.

J is TRBJ1-1 and V is TRBV4-3; 7 bases are shared with TRBD1. The CDR3 is made up of 15 amino acids. Germline V CDR1 and CDR2: LGHNA, YSLEER. After removal of 2 bases from V and 3 bases from J, the junction contained 6 bases not matched to a gene. CDR3 nucleotides: TGCGCCAGCAGCCAACGGGGACAGAGGGACACTGAAGCTTTCTTT. Its translation: CASSQRGQRDTEAFF.

Only one count was recorded for this clone. The V gene is TRBV5-1, the J gene TRBJ2-7, with 8 bases that match TRBD1. Germline V gene data show CDR1 as SGHRS and CDR2 as YFSETQ. Trimming removed 7 bases from V and 5 bases from J; junction bases left unmatched: 11. The CDR3 length is 14 residues. The CDR3 DNA reads TGCGCCAGCTCCTTCTCAGGGGGCGCGGACGAGCAGTACTTC. Amino acids: CASSFSGGADEQYF. The variable domain in full, completed from reference TRBV5-1 and TRBJ2-7, reads KAGVTQTPRYLIKTRGQQVTLSCSPISGHRSVSWYQQTPGQGLQFLFEYFSETQRNKGNFPGRFSGRQFSNSRSEMNVSTLELGDSALYLCASSFSGGADEQYFGPGTRLTVT.

DNA for the CDR3: TGCGCCAGCAGCCAAGCACCAGGGGGCAGCTATGGCTACACCTTC. Translation: CASSQAPGGSYGYTF. This chain links TRBV4-3 with TRBJ1-2, with 8 bases matching TRBD1. This CDR3 comprises 15 residues. From germline, CDR1 is LGHNA and CDR2 YSLEER. The J segment lost 4 bases and the V segment lost 1 base, leaving 5 bases of the junction unmatched.

In regard to this clone: Other DNA sequences from this sample encode an identical CDR3 as well. The chain links TRBV3-1 (or the pseudogene TRBV3-2) to TRBJ1-2; tentative D call: TRBD1 (6 bases). CDR3 length equals 12 residues. Germline V gene lookup returns CDR1 LGHDT and CDR2 YNNKEL (reference sequence). V was trimmed by 0 bases and J by 7 bases, leaving 6 bases between them. The CDR3 spells CASSQDRGGYTF. The CDR3 DNA is TGTGCCAGCAGCCAAGACAGGGGTGGCTACACCTTC.

The genes are TRBV27 and TRBJ2-1; 9 bases line up with TRBD1. CDR3 length: 16 amino acids. Germline values: CDR1 MNHEY, CDR2 SMNVEV (reference sequence). Losses at the gene ends were 1 base for V and 5 bases for J; bases not matched to a gene: 6. CDR3 coding DNA: TGTGCCAGCAGTTTATTTTCCGGGACAGGGAACAATGAGCAGTTCTTC. Translated, it gives CASSLFSGTGNNEQFF.

The rearrangement links TRBV5-1 to TRBJ2-7, with 12 bases fitting TRBD1. Trimming cost V 4 bases and J 7 bases; bases outside gene matches: 6. Germline-derived CDR1 and CDR2 are SGHRS and YFSETQ. The CDR3 loop spans 14 amino acids. DNA for the CDR3: TGCGCCAGCAGCACGGGACAGGGGGCTCGTGAGCAGTACTTC. It is translated as CASSTGQGAREQYF.

This chain uses TRBV9 with TRBJ2-1; TRBD2 matches 12 bases. Germline V gene data show CDR1 as SGDLS and CDR2 as YYNGEE. The CDR3 consists of 18 residues. With 3 bases clipped from V and 2 bases from J, the junction kept 9 bases outside the gene matches. DNA of the CDR3: TGTGCCAGCAGCGCCCCGACTAGCGGGGGAACTACCTACAATGAGCAGTTCTTC. Protein sequence: CASSAPTSGGTTYNEQFF.

The chain is built from TRBV5-4 and TRBJ2-2; 12 positions match TRBD2. CDR1 and CDR2 (germline): SGHNT, YYREEE (reference sequence). The CDR3 extends over 16 amino acids. V shed 5 bases, J shed 1 base, and the junction held 3 bases outside the gene matches. CDR3 in DNA: TGTGCCAGCAGGAAACTAGCGGGGGGGAACACCGGGGAGCTGTTTTTT. It encodes CASRKLAGGNTGELFF.

The chain carries TRBV13 and TRBJ2-7, with 9 bases identical to TRBD1. The junction had 5 bases not matched to a gene; V was cut back by 1 base and J by 4 bases. The germline V gene encodes CDR1 PRHDT and CDR2 FYEKMQ (reference sequence). This CDR3 region has 15 residues. CDR3 sequence (DNA): TGTGCCAGCAGCTTAGCCCAAGGACAGGGGTACGAGCAGTACTTC. Its protein is CASSLAQGQGYEQYF.

The rearrangement joins TRBV19 to TRBJ2-5; D unclear. The CDR3 has 14 residues. CDR1 and CDR2 (germline): LNHDA, SQIVND (reference sequence). V lost 5 bases and J lost 2, with 12 bases in between. The DNA of the CDR3 is TGTGCCAGTAGTGCCTCGCCAGTACAAGAGACCCAGTACTTC. Residues: CASSASPVQETQYF. Based on the CDR3 plus reference TRBV19 and TRBJ2-5, the full variable domain is DGGITQSPKYLFRKEGQNVTLSCEQNLNHDAMYWYRQDPGQGLRLIYYSQIVNDFQKGDIAEGYSVSREKKESFPLTVTSAQKNPTAFYLCASSASPVQETQYFGPGTRLLVL.